This TCR beta chain is from a study of T cell responses to AZD1222 COVID-19 vaccine (dated by TCRdb to about 2021). Background on the whole study: Because spike-specific TCR depth and breadth did not differ between the two schedules, AZD1222 recipients who got a second dose at roughly 4 weeks were pooled with those who got a second dose at roughly 12 weeks. TCR sequencing was performed for some 250 trial participants, of whom about 210 were given two doses of AZD1222 and approximately 25 were given two doses of MenACWY control vaccine. Trial participants were enrolled by age into 18-55, 56-69 and 70-plus year subgroups, with approximately 160, 26 and 62 TCR-sequenced participants respectively. The paper's findings and limits, for the study overall: Reportedly, almost half of the unique spike-specific TCRs recognized epitopes lying outside the regions that are mutated in the B.1.351 and B.1.1.7 variants. Participants were mostly white British, with more females than males. The authors suggested clonal diversity may have been underestimated. The vaccine-associated CD4 TCRs covered the entire spike protein, and the dominant responses fell in regions 160-218 and 743-854. Because no samples from the day 14 peak response were available, repertoires could be characterized only after the peak T cell response. After two AZD1222 doses, spike-specific TCR breadth and depth were significantly higher than at day 0 and than in MenACWY recipients. In the small 56-69-year group, the increase in depth fell short of significance, most likely because of low power. Conclusions about previously exposed vaccinees were limited because only six AZD1222 recipients were SARS-CoV-2 seropositive at baseline.

From cysteine to phenylalanine, the CDR3 is 15 amino acids long. The sequence is cut down to CDR3 DNA, 45 bases in frame from base 1. Via the germline V gene, CDR1 is MNHNS and CDR2 SASEGT. V and J are trimmed by 6 bases and 6 bases, and the gene matches miss 6 bases of the junction. Worth noting for this clone: The specificity of this receptor is unknown. The input lacks base qualities; no much larger clone sits a single base away.

The CDR3 regions of human TCRbeta chains were analyzed by immunosequencing. The paper's processing steps were these. TCRs in the repertoires were matched against a reference library of SARS-CoV-2-specific TCRs that had been generated with the MIRA antigen-specificity platform. Breadth meant the fraction of unique TCRs that were SARS-CoV-2-associated, whereas depth meant the fraction of total T cells that were SARS-CoV-2-associated. Using the MIRA data, each spike-specific TCR was assigned both to the spike region to which the TCR was reactive and to a CD4 or CD8 class. Log10-transformed breadth and depth values were compared by one-way ANOVA with Sidak's multiple comparisons tests. The clones in this table, taken by TCRdb from immuneACCESS, are in-frame only. Not every clone is retained; where verified, under half of the shortfall comes from an unresolved V gene, and the cause of the rest is unknown. That table supplies the V and J calls and clone size; D and trimming were determined from the DNA. For this sample the table gives 100,000 or so clones, of which around nine tenths were detected only once. The ten biggest clones cover about a sixth of the sample.

Sample time point, as interpreted from the label and publication: baseline before first vaccination. The vaccinee samples were drawn from two UK trials, COV001 and COV002, one of which was a single-blind randomized controlled phase 2/3 trial testing AZD1222 (ChAdOx1 nCoV-19) in healthy adults. For TCRbeta chain sequencing, PBMC samples from trial participants were taken at day 0 and at day 28 after the second dose. This sequence uses TRBV6-1 and TRBJ1-6; 9 bases in the junction line up with TRBD1. This sequence originates from an adult in good health. The sample here was peripheral blood, taken on day 0 of AZD1222 vaccination. The bases read TGTGCCAGCAGCGATCGGACAGGGGTTAATTCACCCCTCCACTTT. Translated, it reads CASSDRTGVNSPLHF.